This T cell receptor beta chain appears in the sequencing data of a study of T cell clonality in common variable immunodeficiency. This clone was seen ten or more times. The sequenced fragment ends 3 residues before the CDR3 boundary, so the rest is inferred from the germline J gene. Sequenced by immunoSEQ multiplex PCR; TCRdb stores in-frame clones only, minus some. The repertoire consists of 40,000 to 55,000 clones, none detected only once. This CDR3 has 16 residues. Per the germline V gene, CDR1 is MNHNS and CDR2 is SASEGT. V lost 4 bases and J lost 2; bases outside the gene matches: 9. The genes are TRBV6-1 and TRBJ2-7; 9 bases align to TRBD2. Sequences were obtained from peripheral blood mononuclear cells. The TCR originated in a person aged 18 to 75 in good health. CDR3 sequence reads: CASSVPSGRFTYEQYF. Partial CDR3 DNA: TGTGCCAGCAGTGTCCCGAGCGGGAGGTTCACCTACGAG.